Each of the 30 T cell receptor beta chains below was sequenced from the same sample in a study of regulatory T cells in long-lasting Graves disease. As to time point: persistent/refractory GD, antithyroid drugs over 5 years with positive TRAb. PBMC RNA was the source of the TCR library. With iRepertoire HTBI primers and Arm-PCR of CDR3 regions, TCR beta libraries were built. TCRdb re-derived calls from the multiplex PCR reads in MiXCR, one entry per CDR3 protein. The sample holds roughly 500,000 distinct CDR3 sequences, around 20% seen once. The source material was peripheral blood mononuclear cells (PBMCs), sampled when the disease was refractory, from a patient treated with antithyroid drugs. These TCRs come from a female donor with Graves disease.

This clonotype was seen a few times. CDR3 sequence reads: CASSRTGTSGPGQYF. In DNA form, the CDR3 reads TGTGCCAGCAGCCGTACCGGGACTAGCGGGCCCGGGCAGTACTTC. The chain couples TRBV12-3 or TRBV12-4 to TRBJ2-4; TRBD2 matches 12 bases. The CDR3 is made up of 15 amino acids. V trimming: 6 bases; J trimming: 13 bases; junction bases outside the gene matches: 13.

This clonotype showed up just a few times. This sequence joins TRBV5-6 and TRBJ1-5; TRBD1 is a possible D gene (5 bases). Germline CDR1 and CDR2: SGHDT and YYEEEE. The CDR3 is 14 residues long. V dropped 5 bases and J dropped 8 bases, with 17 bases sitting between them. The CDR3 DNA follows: TGTGCCAGCAGGGAATGGGGGTCCGGGGAGCCCCAGCATTTT. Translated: CASREWGSGEPQHF.

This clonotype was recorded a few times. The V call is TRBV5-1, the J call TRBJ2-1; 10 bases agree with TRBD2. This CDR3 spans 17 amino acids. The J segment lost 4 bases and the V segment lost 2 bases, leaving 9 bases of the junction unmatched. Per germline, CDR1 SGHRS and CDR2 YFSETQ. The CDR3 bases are TGCGCCAGCAGCTTCAGTCTCAGGACTAGCGGTTACAATGAGCAGTTCTTC. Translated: CASSFSLRTSGYNEQFF.

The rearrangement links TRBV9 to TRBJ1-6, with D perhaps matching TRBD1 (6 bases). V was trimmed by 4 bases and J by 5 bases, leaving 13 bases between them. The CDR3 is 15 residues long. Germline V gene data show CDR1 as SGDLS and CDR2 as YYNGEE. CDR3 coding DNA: TGTGCCAGCAGCTCCAGACAGGCGGATAATTCACCCCTCCACTTT. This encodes CASSSRQADNSPLHF.

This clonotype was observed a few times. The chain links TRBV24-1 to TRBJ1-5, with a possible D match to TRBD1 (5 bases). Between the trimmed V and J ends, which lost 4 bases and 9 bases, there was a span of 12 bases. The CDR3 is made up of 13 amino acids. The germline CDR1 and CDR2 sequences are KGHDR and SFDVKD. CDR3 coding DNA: TGTGCCACCAGTGAGCGGCCCGGGGGGCCCCAGCATTTT. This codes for CATSERPGGPQHF.

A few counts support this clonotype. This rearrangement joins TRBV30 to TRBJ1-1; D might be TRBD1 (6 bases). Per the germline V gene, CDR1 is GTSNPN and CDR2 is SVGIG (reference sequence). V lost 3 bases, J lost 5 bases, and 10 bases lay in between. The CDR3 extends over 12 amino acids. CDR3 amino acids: CAWRGGNTEAFF. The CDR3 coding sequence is TGTGCCTGGAGGGGGGGCAATACTGAAGCTTTCTTT.

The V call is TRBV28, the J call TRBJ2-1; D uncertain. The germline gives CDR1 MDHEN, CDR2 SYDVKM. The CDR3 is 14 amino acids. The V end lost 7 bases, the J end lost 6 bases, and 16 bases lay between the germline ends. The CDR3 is CASTGRPLGNEQFF. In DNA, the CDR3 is TGTGCCAGCACTGGTCGACCCCTTGGCAATGAGCAGTTCTTC.

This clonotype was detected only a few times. The CDR3 protein is CATRGRRGGYTF. CDR3 sequence (DNA): TGTGCGACAAGGGGGCGAAGGGGTGGCTACACCTTC. This rearrangement joins TRBV10-3 to TRBJ1-2, with TRBD1 identical over 7 bases. This CDR3 has 12 amino acids. CDR1 and CDR2 (germline): ENHRY, SYGVKD.

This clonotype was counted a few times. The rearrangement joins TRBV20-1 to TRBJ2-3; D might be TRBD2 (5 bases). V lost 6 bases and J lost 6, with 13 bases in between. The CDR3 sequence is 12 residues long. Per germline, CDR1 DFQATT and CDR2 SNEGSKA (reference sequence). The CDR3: CSAALAFDTQYF. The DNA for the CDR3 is TGCAGTGCCGCGCTAGCTTTTGATACGCAGTATTTT.

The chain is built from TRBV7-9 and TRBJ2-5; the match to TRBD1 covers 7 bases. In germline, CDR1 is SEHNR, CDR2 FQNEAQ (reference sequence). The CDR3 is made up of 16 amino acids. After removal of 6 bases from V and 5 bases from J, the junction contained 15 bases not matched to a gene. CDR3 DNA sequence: TGTGCCAGCAGGAGTACACAGGGGATGACGACGGAGACCCAGTACTTC. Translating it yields CASRSTQGMTTETQYF.

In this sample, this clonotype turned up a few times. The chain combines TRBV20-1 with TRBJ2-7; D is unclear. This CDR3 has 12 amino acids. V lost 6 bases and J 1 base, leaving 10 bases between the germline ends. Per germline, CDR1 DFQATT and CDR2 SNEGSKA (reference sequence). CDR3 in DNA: TGCAGTGCAACCCCAAAATCCTACGAGCAGTACTTC. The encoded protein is CSATPKSYEQYF.

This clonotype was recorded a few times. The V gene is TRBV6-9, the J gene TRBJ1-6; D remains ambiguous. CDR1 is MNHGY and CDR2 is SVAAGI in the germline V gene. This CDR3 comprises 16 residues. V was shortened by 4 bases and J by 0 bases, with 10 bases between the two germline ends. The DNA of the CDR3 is TGTGCCAGCAGTTCGACGGCTCCCTCCTATAATTCACCCCTCCACTTT. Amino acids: CASSSTAPSYNSPLHF.

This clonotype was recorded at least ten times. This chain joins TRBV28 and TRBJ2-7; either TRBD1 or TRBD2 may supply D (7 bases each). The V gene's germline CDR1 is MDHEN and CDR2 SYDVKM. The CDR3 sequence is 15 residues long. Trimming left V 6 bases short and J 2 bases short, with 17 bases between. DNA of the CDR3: TGTGCCAGCAGCAACAGGGGCGGGAGTCCCTACGAGCAGTACTTC. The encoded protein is CASSNRGGSPYEQYF.

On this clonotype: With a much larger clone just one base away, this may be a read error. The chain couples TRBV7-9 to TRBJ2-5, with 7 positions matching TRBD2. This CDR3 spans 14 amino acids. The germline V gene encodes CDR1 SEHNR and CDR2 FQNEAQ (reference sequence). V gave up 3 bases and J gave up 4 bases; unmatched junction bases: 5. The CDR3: CASSFRDYRETQYF. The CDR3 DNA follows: TGTGCCAGCAGCTTCCGGGACTACCGAGAGACCCAGTACTTC.

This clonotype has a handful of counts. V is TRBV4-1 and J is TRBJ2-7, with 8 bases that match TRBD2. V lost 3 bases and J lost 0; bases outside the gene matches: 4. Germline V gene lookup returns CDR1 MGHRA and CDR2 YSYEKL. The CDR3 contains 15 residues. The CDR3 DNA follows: TGCGCCAGCAGCCATCAGCGGGGGACCTCCTACGAGCAGTACTTC. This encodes CASSHQRGTSYEQYF.

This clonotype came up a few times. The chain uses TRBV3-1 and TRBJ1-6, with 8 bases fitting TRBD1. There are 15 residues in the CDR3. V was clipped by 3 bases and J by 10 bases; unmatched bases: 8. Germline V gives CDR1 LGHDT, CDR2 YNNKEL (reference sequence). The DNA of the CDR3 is TGTGCCAGCAGCCACCAGGGGGCGGTTCGCTCACCCCTCCACTTT. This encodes CASSHQGAVRSPLHF.

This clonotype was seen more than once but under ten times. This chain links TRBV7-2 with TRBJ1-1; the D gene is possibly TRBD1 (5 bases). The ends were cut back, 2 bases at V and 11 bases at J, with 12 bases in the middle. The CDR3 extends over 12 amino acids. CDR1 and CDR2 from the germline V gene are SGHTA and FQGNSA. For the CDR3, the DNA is TGTGCCAGCAGCTTATCAGGGTCCGGGGCTTTCTTT. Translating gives CASSLSGSGAFF. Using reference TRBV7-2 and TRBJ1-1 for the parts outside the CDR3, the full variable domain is GAGVSQSPSNKVTEKGKDVELRCDPISGHTALYWYRQSLGQGLEFLIYFQGNSAPDKSGLPSDRFSAERTGGSVSTLTIQRTQQEDSAVYLCASSLSGSGAFFGQGTRLTVV.

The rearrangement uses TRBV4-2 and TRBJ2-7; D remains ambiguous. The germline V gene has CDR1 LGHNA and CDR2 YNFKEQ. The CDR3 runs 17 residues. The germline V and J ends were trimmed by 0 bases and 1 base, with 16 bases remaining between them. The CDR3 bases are TGTGCCAGCAGCCAAGAACCTCTGACCGCTCCTTCCTACGAGCAGTACTTC. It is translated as CASSQEPLTAPSYEQYF.

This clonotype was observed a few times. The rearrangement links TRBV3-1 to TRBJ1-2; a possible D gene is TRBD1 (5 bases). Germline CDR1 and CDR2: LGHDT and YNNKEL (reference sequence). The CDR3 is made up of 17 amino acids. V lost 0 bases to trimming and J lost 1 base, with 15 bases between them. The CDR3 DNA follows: TGTGCCAGCAGCCAAGATCTCGTCGGGGGAGGTAACTATGGCTACACCTTC. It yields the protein CASSQDLVGGGNYGYTF. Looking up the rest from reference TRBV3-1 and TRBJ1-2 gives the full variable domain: DTAVSQTPKYLVTQMGNDKSIKCEQNLGHDTMYWYKQDSKKFLKIMFSYNNKELIINETVPNRFSPKSPDKAHLNLHINSLELGDSAVYFCASSQDLVGGGNYGYTFGSGTRLTVV.

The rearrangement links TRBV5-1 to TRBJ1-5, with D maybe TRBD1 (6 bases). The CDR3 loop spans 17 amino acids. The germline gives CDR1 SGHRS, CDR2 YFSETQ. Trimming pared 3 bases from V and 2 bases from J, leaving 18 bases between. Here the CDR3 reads CASSCYRANGCNQPQHF. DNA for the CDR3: TGCGCCAGCAGCTGTTACAGGGCCAACGGGTGCAATCAGCCCCAGCATTTT.

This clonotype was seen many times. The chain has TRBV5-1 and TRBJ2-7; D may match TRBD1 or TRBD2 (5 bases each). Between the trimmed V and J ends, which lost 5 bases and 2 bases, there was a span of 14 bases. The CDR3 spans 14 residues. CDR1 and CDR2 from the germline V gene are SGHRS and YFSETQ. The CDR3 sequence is CASSDPRGTYEQYF. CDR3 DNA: TGCGCCAGCAGTGATCCCCGGGGCACCTACGAGCAGTACTTC.

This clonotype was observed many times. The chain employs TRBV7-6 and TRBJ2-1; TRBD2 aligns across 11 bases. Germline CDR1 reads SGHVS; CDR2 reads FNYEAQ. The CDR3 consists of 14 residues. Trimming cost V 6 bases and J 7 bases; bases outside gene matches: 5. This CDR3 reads CASRSLAGVNEQFF. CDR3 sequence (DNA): TGTGCCAGCAGATCACTAGCGGGAGTGAATGAGCAGTTCTTC.

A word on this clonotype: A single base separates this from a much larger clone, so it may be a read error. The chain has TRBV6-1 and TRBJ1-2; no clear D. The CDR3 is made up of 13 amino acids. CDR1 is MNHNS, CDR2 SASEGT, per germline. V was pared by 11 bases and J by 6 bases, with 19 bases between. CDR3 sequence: CAGTPRKAHGYTF. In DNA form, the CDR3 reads TGTGCCGGCACCCCTAGGAAGGCCCATGGCTACACCTTC.

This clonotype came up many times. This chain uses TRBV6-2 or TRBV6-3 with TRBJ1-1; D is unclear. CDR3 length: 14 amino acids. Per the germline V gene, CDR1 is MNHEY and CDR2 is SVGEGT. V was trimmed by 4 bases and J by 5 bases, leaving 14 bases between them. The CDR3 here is CASSSRPGGTEAFF. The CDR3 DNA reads TGTGCCAGCAGTTCTCGTCCTGGCGGGACTGAAGCTTTCTTT.

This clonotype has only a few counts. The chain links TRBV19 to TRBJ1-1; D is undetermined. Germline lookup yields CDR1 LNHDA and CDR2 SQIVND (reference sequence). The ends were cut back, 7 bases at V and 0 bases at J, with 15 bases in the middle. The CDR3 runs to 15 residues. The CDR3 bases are TGTGCCAGTACCCCTCTACCCCGGGTGAACACTGAAGCTTTCTTT. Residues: CASTPLPRVNTEAFF.

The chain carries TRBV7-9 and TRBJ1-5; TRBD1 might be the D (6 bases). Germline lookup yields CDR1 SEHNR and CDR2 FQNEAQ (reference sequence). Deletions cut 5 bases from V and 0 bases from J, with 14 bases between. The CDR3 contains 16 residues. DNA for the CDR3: TGTGCCAGCAGCCTAGACAGGCCTAATAGCAATCAGCCCCAGCATTTT. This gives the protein CASSLDRPNSNQPQHF.

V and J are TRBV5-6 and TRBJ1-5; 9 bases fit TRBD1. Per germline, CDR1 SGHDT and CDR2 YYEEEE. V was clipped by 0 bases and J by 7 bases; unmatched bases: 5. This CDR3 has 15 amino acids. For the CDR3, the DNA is TGTGCCAGCAGCTTGGCGACAGGGGGACTCCAGCCCCAGCATTTT. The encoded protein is CASSLATGGLQPQHF. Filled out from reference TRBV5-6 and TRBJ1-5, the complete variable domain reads DAGVTQSPTHLIKTRGQQVTLRCSPKSGHDTVSWYQQALGQGPQFIFQYYEEEERQRGNFPDRFSGHQFPNYSSELNVNALLLGDSALYLCASSLATGGLQPQHFGDGTRLSIL.

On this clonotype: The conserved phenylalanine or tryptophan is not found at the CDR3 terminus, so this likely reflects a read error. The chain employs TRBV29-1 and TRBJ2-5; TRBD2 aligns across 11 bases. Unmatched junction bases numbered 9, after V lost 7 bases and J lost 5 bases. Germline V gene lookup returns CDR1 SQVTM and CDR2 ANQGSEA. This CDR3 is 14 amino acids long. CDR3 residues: CSGELAGEGETQYS. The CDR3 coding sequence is TGCAGCGGGGAACTAGCGGGAGAGGGGGAGACCCAGTACTCC.

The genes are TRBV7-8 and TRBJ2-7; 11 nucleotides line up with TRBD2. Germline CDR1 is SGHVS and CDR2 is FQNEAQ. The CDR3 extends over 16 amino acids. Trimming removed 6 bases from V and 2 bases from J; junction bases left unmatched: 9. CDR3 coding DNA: TGTGCCAGCAGATTAACCCTAGCGGGGGGCACCTACGAGCAGTACTTC. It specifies CASRLTLAGGTYEQYF.

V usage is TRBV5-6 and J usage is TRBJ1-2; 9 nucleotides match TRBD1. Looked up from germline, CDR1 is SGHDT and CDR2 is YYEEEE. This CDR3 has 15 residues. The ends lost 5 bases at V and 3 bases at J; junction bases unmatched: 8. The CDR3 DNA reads TGTGCCAGCAGTTTTAACAGGGGGCGTCACTATGGCTACACCTTC. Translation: CASSFNRGRHYGYTF.